The clone carrying this T cell receptor (beta chain) has just a few counts. Germline CDR1 reads MDHEN; CDR2 reads SYDVKM. With 2 bases removed from V and 2 bases from J, the gap between germline ends came to 10 bases. The CDR3 has 15 amino acids. The sample comes from a study of cytomegalovirus exposure and HLA in healthy donors. Study at large: A previous analysis identified approximately 120 million unique TCR beta sequences derived from about 180 million T cells.

PCR used 60 Vbeta primers and 13 Jbeta primers. Repertoires were generated with immunoSEQ multiplex PCR, while TCRdb's copy carries only in-frame clones and drops some. The sample comprises about 200,000 clones, 86% of which are singletons, and around 0.34% rests with the top ten. This receptor was obtained from a woman younger than 45 in good health and CMV-seronegative. Sequenced material: PBMCs. This chain connects TRBV28 to TRBJ1-3; D possibly corresponds to TRBD1 (5 bases). DNA of the CDR3: TGTGCCAGCAGTTTACGGCAGGGCCCTGGAAACACCATATATTTT. Translated, it gives CASSLRQGPGNTIYF.